Listed below are T cell receptor beta chains from one sample, sequenced in a study of blood T cell repertoires in COVID-19. Profiling relied on immunoSEQ multiplex PCR, and the TCRdb table lists in-frame clones only, not all of them. Of fewer than 200,000 clones listed, roughly 81% are singletons. The sequenced sample was peripheral blood. The receptors were sampled from a middle-aged man with acute or convalescent COVID-19. CDR3s include the opening cysteine and the closing phenylalanine or tryptophan. The order of the fields is J gene, D gene, V gene, CDR3 protein, CDR3 DNA. A D gene is named only where the DNA matches it firmly.

j_gene: TRBJ2-1
d_gene: .
v_gene: TRBV7-9
CDR3aa: CASSSPLGDEQFF
CDR3nt: TGTGCCAGCAGCTCGCCACTCGGGGATGAGCAGTTCTTC

j_gene: TRBJ1-2
d_gene: .
v_gene: TRBV5-6
CDR3aa: CASSLGETNGYTF
CDR3nt: TGTGCCAGCAGCCTGGGTGAAACTAATGGCTACACCTTC

j_gene: TRBJ1-3
d_gene: TRBD1
v_gene: TRBV4-2
CDR3aa: CASSQEGTGTGNTIYF
CDR3nt: TGTGCCAGCAGCCAAGAAGGGACAGGGACTGGAAACACCATATATTTT

j_gene: TRBJ2-7
d_gene: TRBD1
v_gene: TRBV20-1
CDR3aa: CSASSGGEQYF
CDR3nt: TGCAGTGCTAGTTCAGGGGGCGAGCAGTACTTC

j_gene: TRBJ1-4
d_gene: .
v_gene: TRBV27
CDR3aa: CASSLQGKGEKLFF
CDR3nt: TGTGCCAGCAGTTTACAAGGGAAGGGGGAAAAACTGTTTTTT

j_gene: TRBJ2-3
d_gene: TRBD2
v_gene: TRBV28
CDR3aa: CASSYNGGTSVTDTQYF
CDR3nt: TGTGCCAGCAGTTATAATGGAGGGACTAGCGTCACAGATACGCAGTATTTT

j_gene: TRBJ1-1
d_gene: .
v_gene: TRBV10-3
CDR3aa: CAISTDSNTEAFF
CDR3nt: TGTGCCATCAGTACGGACAGTAACACTGAAGCTTTCTTT

j_gene: TRBJ1-1
d_gene: TRBD1
v_gene: TRBV4-2
CDR3aa: CASSRGTGGTNTEAFF
CDR3nt: TGTGCCAGCAGCCGAGGGACAGGGGGTACGAACACTGAAGCTTTCTTT

j_gene: TRBJ1-3
d_gene: .
v_gene: TRBV11-2
CDR3aa: CASSLGTYGNTIYF
CDR3nt: TGTGCCAGCAGCTTGGGCACCTATGGAAACACCATATATTTT

j_gene: TRBJ2-5
d_gene: .
v_gene: TRBV6-6
CDR3aa: CASSQLWAETQYF
CDR3nt: TGTGCCAGCAGTCAACTTTGGGCAGAGACCCAGTACTTC

j_gene: TRBJ1-1
d_gene: .
v_gene: TRBV6-5
CDR3aa: CASSRGGTEAFF
CDR3nt: TGTGCCAGCAGCAGAGGTGGCACTGAAGCTTTCTTT

j_gene: TRBJ1-1
d_gene: .
v_gene: TRBV5-1
CDR3aa: CASSYPLAGNTEAFF
CDR3nt: TGCGCCAGCAGCTACCCCCTGGCAGGGAACACTGAAGCTTTCTTT

j_gene: TRBJ1-6
d_gene: .
v_gene: TRBV28
CDR3aa: CASSSGSRASNSPLHF
CDR3nt: TGTGCCAGCAGTTCGGGGTCGAGGGCTTCTAATTCACCCCTCCACTTT